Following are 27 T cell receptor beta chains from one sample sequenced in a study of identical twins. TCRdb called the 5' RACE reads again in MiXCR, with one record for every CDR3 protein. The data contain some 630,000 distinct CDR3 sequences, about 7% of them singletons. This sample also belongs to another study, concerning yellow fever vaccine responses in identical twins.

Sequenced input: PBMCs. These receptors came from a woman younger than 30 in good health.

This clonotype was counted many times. The DNA for the CDR3 is TGCAGTGCTTTCACCTCAGGCGGGGAGGAGACCCAGTACTTC. Translation gives CSAFTSGGEETQYF. The chain employs TRBV20-1 and TRBJ2-5, with D maybe TRBD2 (6 bases). The CDR3 has 14 amino acids. The V end was cut by 5 bases, the J end by 5 bases, with 18 bases between. CDR1 DFQATT and CDR2 SNEGSKA come from the germline V gene (reference sequence).

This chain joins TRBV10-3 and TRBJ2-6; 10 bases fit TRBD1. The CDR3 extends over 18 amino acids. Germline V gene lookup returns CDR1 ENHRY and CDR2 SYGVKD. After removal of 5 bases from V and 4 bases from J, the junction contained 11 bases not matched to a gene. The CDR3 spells CAISFSWDRGSGANVLTF. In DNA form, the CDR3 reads TGTGCCATCAGTTTTTCTTGGGACAGGGGTTCAGGGGCCAACGTCCTGACTTTC.

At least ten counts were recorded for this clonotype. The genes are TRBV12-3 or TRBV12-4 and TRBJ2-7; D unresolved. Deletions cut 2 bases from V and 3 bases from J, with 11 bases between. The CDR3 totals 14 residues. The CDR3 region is CASSLPGLDYEQYF. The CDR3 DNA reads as TGTGCCAGCAGTTTACCAGGTCTCGACTACGAGCAGTACTTC.

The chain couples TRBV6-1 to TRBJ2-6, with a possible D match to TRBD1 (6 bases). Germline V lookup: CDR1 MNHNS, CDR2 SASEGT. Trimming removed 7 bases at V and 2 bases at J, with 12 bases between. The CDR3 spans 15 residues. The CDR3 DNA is TGTGCCAGCACAAAACAGGGTACTGGGGCCAACGTCCTGACTTTC. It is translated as CASTKQGTGANVLTF.

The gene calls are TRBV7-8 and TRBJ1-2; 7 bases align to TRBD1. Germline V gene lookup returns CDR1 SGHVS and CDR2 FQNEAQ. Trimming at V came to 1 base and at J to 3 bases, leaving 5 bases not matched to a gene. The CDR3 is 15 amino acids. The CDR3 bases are TGTGCCAGCAGCTTAGGTGGGACAGCGCACTATGGCTACACCTTC. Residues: CASSLGGTAHYGYTF.

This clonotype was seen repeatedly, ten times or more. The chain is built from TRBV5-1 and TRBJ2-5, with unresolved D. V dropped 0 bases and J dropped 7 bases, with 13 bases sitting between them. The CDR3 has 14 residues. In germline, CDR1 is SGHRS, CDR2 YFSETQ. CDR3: CASSLVQDSGTQYF. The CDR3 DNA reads TGCGCCAGCAGCTTGGTTCAGGATTCGGGGACCCAGTACTTC.

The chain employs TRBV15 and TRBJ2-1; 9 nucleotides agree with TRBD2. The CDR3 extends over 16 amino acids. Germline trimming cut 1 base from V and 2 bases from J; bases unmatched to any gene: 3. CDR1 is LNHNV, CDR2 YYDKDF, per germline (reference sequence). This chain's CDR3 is CATSRGASGAYNEQFF. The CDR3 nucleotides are TGTGCCACCAGCAGAGGGGCTAGCGGGGCCTACAATGAGCAGTTCTTC.

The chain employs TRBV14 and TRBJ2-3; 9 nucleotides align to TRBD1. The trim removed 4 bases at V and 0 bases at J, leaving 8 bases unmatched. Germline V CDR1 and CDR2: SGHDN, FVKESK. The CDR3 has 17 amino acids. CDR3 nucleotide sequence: TGTGCCAGCAGCCCGTGGTGGGACAGGGCAAGCACAGATACGCAGTATTTT. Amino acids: CASSPWWDRASTDTQYF. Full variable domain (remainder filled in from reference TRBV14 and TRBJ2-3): EAGVTQFPSHSVIEKGQTVTLRCDPISGHDNLYWYRRVMGKEIKFLLHFVKESKQDESGMPNNRFLAERTGGTYSTLKVQPAELEDSGVYFCASSPWWDRASTDTQYFGPGTRLTVL.

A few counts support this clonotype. The CDR3 here is CASSQRRPAGGWKNTEAFF. The CDR3 DNA follows: TGCGCCAGCAGCCAGAGAAGACCCGCAGGGGGCTGGAAGAACACTGAAGCTTTCTTT. V is TRBV4-1 and J is TRBJ1-1; TRBD1 matches 8 bases. After removal of 3 bases from V and 1 base from J, the junction contained 16 bases not matched to a gene. Germline V lookup: CDR1 MGHRA, CDR2 YSYEKL. This CDR3 is 19 amino acids long.

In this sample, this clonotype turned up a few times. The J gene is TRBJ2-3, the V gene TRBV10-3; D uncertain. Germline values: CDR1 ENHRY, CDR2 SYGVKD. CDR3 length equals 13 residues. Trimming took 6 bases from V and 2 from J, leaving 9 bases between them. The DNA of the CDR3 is TGTGCCATCAGCGCGACTTACACAGATACGCAGTATTTT. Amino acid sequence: CAISATYTDTQYF.

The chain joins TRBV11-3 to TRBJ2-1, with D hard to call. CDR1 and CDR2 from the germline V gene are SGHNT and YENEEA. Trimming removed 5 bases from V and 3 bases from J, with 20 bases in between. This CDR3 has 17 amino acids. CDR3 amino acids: CASSTSRVRTFYNEQFF. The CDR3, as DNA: TGTGCCAGCAGCACCTCCCGGGTCCGGACGTTCTACAATGAGCAGTTCTTC.

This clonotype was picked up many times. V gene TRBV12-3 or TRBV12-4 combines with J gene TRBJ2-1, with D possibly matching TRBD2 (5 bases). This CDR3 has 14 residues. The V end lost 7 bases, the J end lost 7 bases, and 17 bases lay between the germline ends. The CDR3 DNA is TGTGCCAGCACCAAAACCCGGGAAGAAAATGAGCAGTTCTTC. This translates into CASTKTREENEQFF.

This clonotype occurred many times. The DNA for the CDR3 is TGCGCCAGCAGTACTAGCGGGGGTGTGCGGAATGAGCAGTTCTTC. Its translation is CASSTSGGVRNEQFF. This sequence joins TRBV5-1 and TRBJ2-1; 11 bases are a match to TRBD2. CDR1 SGHRS and CDR2 YFSETQ come from the germline V gene. The CDR3 is 15 amino acids. After removal of 5 bases from V and 7 bases from J, the junction contained 8 bases not matched to a gene.

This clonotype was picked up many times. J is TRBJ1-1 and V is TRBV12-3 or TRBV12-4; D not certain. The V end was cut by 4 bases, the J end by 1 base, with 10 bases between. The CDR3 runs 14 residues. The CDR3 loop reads CASSYGQKNTEAFF. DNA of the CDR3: TGTGCCAGCAGTTATGGGCAGAAGAACACTGAAGCTTTCTTT.

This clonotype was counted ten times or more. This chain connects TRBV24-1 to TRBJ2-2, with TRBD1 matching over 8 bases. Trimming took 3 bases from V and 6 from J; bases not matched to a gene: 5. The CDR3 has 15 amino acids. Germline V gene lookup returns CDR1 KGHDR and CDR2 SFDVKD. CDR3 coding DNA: TGTGCCACCAGTGATCGGACAGGGACGGCCGGGGAGCTGTTTTTT. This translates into CATSDRTGTAGELFF.

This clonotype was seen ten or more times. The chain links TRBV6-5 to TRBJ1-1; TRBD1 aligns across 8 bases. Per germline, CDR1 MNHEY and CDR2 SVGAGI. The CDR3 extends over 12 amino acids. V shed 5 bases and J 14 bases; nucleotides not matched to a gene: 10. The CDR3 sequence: CASSGDRRKEFF. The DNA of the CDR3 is TGTGCCAGCAGTGGGGACAGGAGGAAAGAGTTCTTT.

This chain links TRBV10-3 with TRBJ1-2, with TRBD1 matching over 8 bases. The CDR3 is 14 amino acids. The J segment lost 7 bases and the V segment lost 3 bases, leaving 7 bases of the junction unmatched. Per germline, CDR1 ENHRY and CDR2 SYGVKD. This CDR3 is CAISDQGATAGYTF. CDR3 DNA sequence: TGTGCCATCAGTGATCAGGGGGCAACAGCTGGCTACACCTTC.

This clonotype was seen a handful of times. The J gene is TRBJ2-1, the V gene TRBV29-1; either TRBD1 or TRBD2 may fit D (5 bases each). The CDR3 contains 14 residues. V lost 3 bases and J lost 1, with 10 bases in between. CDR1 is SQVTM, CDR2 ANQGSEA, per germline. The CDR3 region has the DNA TGCAGCGTTGAGGGACCGCAGTCCTACAATGAGCAGTTCTTC. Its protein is CSVEGPQSYNEQFF.

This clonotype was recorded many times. Here the CDR3 reads CASGYTEAFF. CDR3 nucleotides: TGTGCCAGCGGGTACACTGAAGCTTTCTTT. The chain combines TRBV12-3 or TRBV12-4 with TRBJ1-1, with D uncertain. CDR3 size: 10 residues. Trimming cost V 8 bases and J 3 bases, with 4 bases left between them.

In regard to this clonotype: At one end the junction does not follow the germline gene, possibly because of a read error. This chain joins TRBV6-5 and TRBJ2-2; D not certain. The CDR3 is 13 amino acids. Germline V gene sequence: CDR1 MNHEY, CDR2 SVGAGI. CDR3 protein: CVSSYTNTGELFF. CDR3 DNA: TGTGTCAGCAGTTACACGAACACCGGGGAGCTGTTTTTT.

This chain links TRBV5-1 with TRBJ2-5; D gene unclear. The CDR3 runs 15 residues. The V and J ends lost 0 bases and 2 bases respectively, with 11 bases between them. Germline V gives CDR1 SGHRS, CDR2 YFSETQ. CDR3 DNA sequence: TGCGCCAGCAGCTTGGCTTCAGGATTTCAAGAGACCCAGTACTTC. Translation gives CASSLASGFQETQYF. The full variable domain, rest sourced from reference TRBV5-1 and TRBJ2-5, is KAGVTQTPRYLIKTRGQQVTLSCSPISGHRSVSWYQQTPGQGLQFLFEYFSETQRNKGNFPGRFSGRQFSNSRSEMNVSTLELGDSALYLCASSLASGFQETQYFGPGTRLLVL.

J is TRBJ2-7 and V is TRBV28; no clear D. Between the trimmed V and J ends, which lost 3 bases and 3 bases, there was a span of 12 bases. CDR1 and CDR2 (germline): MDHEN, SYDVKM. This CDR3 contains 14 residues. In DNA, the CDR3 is TGTGCCAGCAGTTTTTTTGGGGTGGGCTACGAGCAGTACTTC. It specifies CASSFFGVGYEQYF.

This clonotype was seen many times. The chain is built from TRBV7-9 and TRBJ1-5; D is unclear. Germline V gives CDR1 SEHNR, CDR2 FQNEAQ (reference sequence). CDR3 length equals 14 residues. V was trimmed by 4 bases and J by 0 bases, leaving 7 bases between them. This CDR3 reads CASSSPYSNQPQHF. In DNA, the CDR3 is TGTGCCAGCAGCTCCCCGTATAGCAATCAGCCCCAGCATTTT. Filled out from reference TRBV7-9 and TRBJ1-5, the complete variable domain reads DTGVSQNPRHKITKRGQNVTFRCDPISEHNRLYWYRQTLGQGPEFLTYFQNEAQLEKSRLLSDRFSAERPKGSFSTLEIQRTEQGDSAMYLCASSSPYSNQPQHFGDGTRLSIL.

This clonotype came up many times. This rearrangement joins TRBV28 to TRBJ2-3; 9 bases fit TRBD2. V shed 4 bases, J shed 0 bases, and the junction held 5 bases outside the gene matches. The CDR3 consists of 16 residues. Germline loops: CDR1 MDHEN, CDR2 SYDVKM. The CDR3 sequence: CASSSLAGKSTDTQYF. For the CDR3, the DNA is TGTGCCAGCAGTTCCCTAGCGGGGAAAAGCACAGATACGCAGTATTTT.

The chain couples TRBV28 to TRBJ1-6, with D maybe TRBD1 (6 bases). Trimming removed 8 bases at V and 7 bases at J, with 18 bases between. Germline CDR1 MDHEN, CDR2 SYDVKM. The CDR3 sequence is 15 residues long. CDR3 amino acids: CASRKPSTGNSPLHF. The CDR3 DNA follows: TGTGCCAGCCGTAAACCAAGTACAGGGAATTCACCCCTCCACTTT.

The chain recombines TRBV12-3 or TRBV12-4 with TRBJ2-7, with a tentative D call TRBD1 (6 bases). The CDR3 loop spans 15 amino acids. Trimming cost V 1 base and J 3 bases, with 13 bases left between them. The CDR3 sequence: CASSLDGDNFYEQYF. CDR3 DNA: TGTGCCAGCAGTTTAGACGGGGACAACTTCTACGAGCAGTACTTC.

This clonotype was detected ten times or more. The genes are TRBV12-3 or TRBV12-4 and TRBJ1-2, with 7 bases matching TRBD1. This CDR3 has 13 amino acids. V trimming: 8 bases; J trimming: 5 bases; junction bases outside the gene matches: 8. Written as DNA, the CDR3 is TGTGCCAGCGGCAACAGGGGAGGGTATGGCTACACCTTC. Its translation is CASGNRGGYGYTF.